This TCR beta chain was profiled in a study of CD8+ T cells in alopecia areata. Study findings and constraints: TCRs were shared less clearly across patients than in mice, possibly for HLA-related reasons.

CDR3 size: 14 residues. The V gene's germline CDR1 is MNHEY and CDR2 SVGAGI. Deletions cut 5 bases from V and 4 bases from J, with 11 bases between. cDNA prepared by RNA extraction and subsequent reverse transcription served as the template for sequencing. Some clones are missing from TCRdb's copy, which holds only in-frame ones; the method was immunoSEQ multiplex PCR. The data hold about 150,000 clones, with around 54% observed a single time. On this clone itself: As yet, its antigen is unknown.

The sequenced sample was CD4+ T cells sorted from blood. This chain joins TRBV6-5 and TRBJ1-4; D call uncertain. The receptor was derived from a human donor in good health. DNA for the CDR3: TGTGCCAGCAGTGAACCGGTGGTTAATGAAAAACTGTTTTTT. Residues: CASSEPVVNEKLFF.